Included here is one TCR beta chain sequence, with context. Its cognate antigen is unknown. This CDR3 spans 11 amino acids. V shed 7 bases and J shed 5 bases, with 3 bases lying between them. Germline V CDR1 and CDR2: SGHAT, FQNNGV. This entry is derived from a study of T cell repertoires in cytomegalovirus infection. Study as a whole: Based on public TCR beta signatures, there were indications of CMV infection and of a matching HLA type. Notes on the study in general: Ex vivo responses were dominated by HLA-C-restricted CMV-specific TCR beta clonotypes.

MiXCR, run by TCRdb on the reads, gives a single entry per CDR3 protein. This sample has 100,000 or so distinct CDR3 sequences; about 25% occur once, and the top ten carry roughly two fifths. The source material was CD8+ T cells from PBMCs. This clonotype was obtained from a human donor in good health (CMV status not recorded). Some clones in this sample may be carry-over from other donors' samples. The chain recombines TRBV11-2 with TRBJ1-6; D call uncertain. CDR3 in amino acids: CASTDNSPLHF. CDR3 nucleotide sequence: TGTGCCAGCACCGATAATTCACCCCTCCACTTT.